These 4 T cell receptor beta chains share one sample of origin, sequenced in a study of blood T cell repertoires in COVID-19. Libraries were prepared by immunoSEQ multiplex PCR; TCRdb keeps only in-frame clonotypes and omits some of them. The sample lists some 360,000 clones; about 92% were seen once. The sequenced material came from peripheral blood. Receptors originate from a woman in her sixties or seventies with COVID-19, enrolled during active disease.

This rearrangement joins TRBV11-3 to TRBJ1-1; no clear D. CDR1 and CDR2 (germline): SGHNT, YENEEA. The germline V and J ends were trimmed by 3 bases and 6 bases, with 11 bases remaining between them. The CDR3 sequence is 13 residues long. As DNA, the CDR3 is TGTGCCAGCAGCTTTACTACATTGGCTGAAGCTTTCTTT. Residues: CASSFTTLAEAFF. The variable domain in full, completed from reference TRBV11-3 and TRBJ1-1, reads EAGVVQSPRYKIIEKKQPVAFWCNPISGHNTLYWYLQNLGQGPELLIRYENEEAVDDSQLPKDRFSAERLKGVDSTLKIQPAELGDSAVYLCASSFTTLAEAFFGQGTRLTVV.

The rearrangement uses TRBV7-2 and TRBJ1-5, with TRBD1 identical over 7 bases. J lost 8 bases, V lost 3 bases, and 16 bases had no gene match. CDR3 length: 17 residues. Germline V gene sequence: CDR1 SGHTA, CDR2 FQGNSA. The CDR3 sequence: CASSLYAEGALTKPQHF. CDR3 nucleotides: TGTGCCAGCAGCTTGTACGCTGAGGGGGCCTTAACGAAGCCCCAGCATTTT.

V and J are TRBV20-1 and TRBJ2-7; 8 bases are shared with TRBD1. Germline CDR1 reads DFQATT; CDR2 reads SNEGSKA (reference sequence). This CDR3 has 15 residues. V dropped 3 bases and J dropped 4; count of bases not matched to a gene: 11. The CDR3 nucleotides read TGCAGTGCTAGTTATGGATGGGACAGGCGGTACGAGCAGTACTTC. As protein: CSASYGWDRRYEQYF.

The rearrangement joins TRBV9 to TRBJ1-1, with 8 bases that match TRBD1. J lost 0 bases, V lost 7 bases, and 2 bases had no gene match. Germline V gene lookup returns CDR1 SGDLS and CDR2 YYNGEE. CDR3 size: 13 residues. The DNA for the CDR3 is TGTGCCAGCGCGACAGGGGTGAACACTGAAGCTTTCTTT. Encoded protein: CASATGVNTEAFF.